Shown below are 16 T cell receptor beta chains from a single sample sequenced in a study of blood T cells in healthy people across ages. Primed by a sample-barcoded 5' primer and a J-beta primer mix, a second PCR proceeded for 7 to 11 cycles. TCRdb fed the 5' RACE reads into MiXCR, producing one record per CDR3 protein. The sample includes 650,000 to 950,000 distinct CDR3 sequences, around 45% of them seen just once. Source material: blood. The receptors shown here come from a man aged 60 to 75 in good health.

A few counts support this clonotype. The CDR3 loop is CASSPNSPQETQYF. The CDR3, as DNA: TGTGCCAGCAGCCCCAACAGTCCTCAAGAGACCCAGTACTTC. This chain links TRBV9 with TRBJ2-5; D is undetermined. Trimming took 4 bases from V and 2 from J, leaving 12 bases between them. The CDR3 spans 14 residues. Germline V CDR1 and CDR2: SGDLS, YYNGEE.

The V and J genes are TRBV20-1 and TRBJ1-4; tentatively, D is TRBD1 (5 bases). Germline V CDR1 and CDR2: DFQATT, SNEGSKA (reference sequence). Trimming removed 3 bases from V and 5 bases from J, with 7 bases in between. This CDR3 is built from 12 residues. CDR3 sequence reads: CSARGDNEKLFF. For the CDR3, the DNA is TGCAGTGCTAGGGGGGACAATGAAAAACTGTTTTTT.

The chain combines TRBV2 with TRBJ2-3, with D perhaps TRBD1 (5 bases). Germline CDR1 and CDR2: SNHLY and FYNNEI. CDR3 size: 15 residues. Trimming stripped 8 bases from V and 4 bases from J, with 19 bases between. The CDR3, as DNA: TGTGCCAGCCCCCAAACCGCGCAGGGTTCAGATACGCAGTATTTT. This gives the protein CASPQTAQGSDTQYF. The entire variable domain, with the rest obtained from reference TRBV2 and TRBJ2-3, is as follows: EPEVTQTPSHQVTQMGQEVILRCVPISNHLYFYWYRQILGQKVEFLVSFYNNEISEKSEIFDDQFSVERPDGSNFTLKIRSTKLEDSAMYFCASPQTAQGSDTQYFGPGTRLTVL.

The gene calls are TRBV7-2 and TRBJ2-5; D is unclear. The CDR3 contains 15 residues. Germline-derived CDR1 and CDR2 are SGHTA and FQGNSA. Trimming pared 4 bases from V and 2 bases from J, leaving 14 bases between. The CDR3 sequence is CASSSTPRWQETQYF. The CDR3 DNA is TGTGCCAGCAGCTCGACCCCCAGGTGGCAAGAGACCCAGTACTTC. Looking up the rest from reference TRBV7-2 and TRBJ2-5 gives the full variable domain: GAGVSQSPSNKVTEKGKDVELRCDPISGHTALYWYRQSLGQGLEFLIYFQGNSAPDKSGLPSDRFSAERTGGSVSTLTIQRTQQEDSAVYLCASSSTPRWQETQYFGPGTRLLVL.

V gene TRBV9 combines with J gene TRBJ2-3; 13 bases line up with TRBD2. Trimming at V came to 0 bases and at J to 5 bases, leaving 6 bases not matched to a gene. This CDR3 is 17 amino acids long. Per the germline V gene, CDR1 is SGDLS and CDR2 is YYNGEE. CDR3 in amino acids: CASSVDLTSGGLDTQYF. The CDR3 bases are TGTGCCAGCAGCGTAGATCTGACTAGCGGGGGGTTAGATACGCAGTATTTT.

The chain uses TRBV7-9 and TRBJ2-3; 9 bases are a match to TRBD1. The trim removed 5 bases at V and 7 bases at J, leaving 10 bases unmatched. The CDR3 is 15 amino acids. Germline V gene lookup returns CDR1 SEHNR and CDR2 FQNEAQ (reference sequence). CDR3 sequence (DNA): TGTGCCAGCAGCCACCGGGACAGGGAATTATATACGCAGTATTTT. Translation gives CASSHRDRELYTQYF.

The chain carries TRBV7-2 and TRBJ2-5; 8 positions match TRBD2. Germline-derived CDR1 and CDR2 are SGHTA and FQGNSA. Trimming took 6 bases from V and 5 from J; bases not matched to a gene: 11. This CDR3 has 15 residues. In DNA form, the CDR3 reads TGTGCCAGCAGATTAAGTTGGACTAGCTGGGAGACCCAGTACTTC. Translated, it gives CASRLSWTSWETQYF.

This clonotype has just one count. The chain has TRBV20-1 and TRBJ1-2; D remains ambiguous. Germline assignment: CDR1 DFQATT and CDR2 SNEGSKA (reference sequence). The CDR3 is 13 residues long. The V gene lost 3 bases and the J gene lost 9 bases, with 17 bases spanning the gap. CDR3 in amino acids: CSASPSGESRYTF. The CDR3 DNA is TGCAGTGCTAGCCCATCCGGCGAAAGTCGCTACACCTTC.

The chain combines TRBV30 with TRBJ1-5; possible D gene TRBD1, 6 bases. The germline V gene encodes CDR1 GTSNPN and CDR2 SVGIG (reference sequence). Trimming left V 2 bases short and J 5 bases short, with 10 bases between. CDR3 size: 13 residues. This CDR3 reads CAWSTGFDQPQHF. The CDR3 DNA sequence: TGTGCCTGGAGTACAGGGTTTGATCAGCCCCAGCATTTT. The complete variable domain, with remaining parts taken from reference TRBV30 and TRBJ1-5, reads SQTIHQWPATLVQPVGSPLSLECTVEGTSNPNLYWYRQAAGRGLQLLFYSVGIGQISSEVPQNLSASRPQDRQFILSSKKLLLSDSGFYLCAWSTGFDQPQHFGDGTRLSIL.

This clonotype was observed a handful of times. The chain joins TRBV28 to TRBJ2-7; the D is unclear. The V gene's germline CDR1 is MDHEN and CDR2 SYDVKM. V dropped 1 base and J dropped 2 bases, with 12 bases sitting between them. CDR3 size: 15 residues. CDR3 DNA: TGTGCCAGCAGTTTATTGGCATATGCCACCTACGAGCAGTACTTC. Its translation: CASSLLAYATYEQYF.

Note on this clonotype: The junction departs from germline at one end; a sequencing error may be responsible. V gene TRBV25-1 combines with J gene TRBJ1-2, with unresolved D. CDR3 length equals 13 residues. The V gene's germline CDR1 is MGHDK and CDR2 SYGVNS. The CDR3 reads CGSSEEWGYGYTF. CDR3 in DNA: TGTGGCAGCAGTGAAGAATGGGGCTATGGCTACACCTTC.

Comment on this clonotype: A read error may account for a junction end that differs from germline. This chain joins TRBV2 and TRBJ2-1; TRBD2 matches 10 bases. From germline, CDR1 is SNHLY and CDR2 FYNNEI. This CDR3 spans 17 amino acids. In nucleotides, the CDR3 is TGTGCCAGCGCCCCTGGGGGAGCGGGGGGGCTGTACAAGGAGCAGTTCTTC. Amino acids: CASAPGGAGGLYKEQFF.

This clonotype was recorded a few times. V usage is TRBV4-3 and J usage is TRBJ2-7; tentative D call: TRBD1 (5 bases). V shed 0 bases and J shed 0 bases, with 12 bases lying between them. Germline CDR1 is LGHNA and CDR2 is YSLEER. The CDR3 is made up of 16 amino acids. The CDR3 is CASSQEVGVSSYEQYF. The CDR3 DNA follows: TGCGCCAGCAGCCAAGAGGTAGGGGTGAGCTCCTACGAGCAGTACTTC.

The rearrangement links TRBV7-2 to TRBJ2-1; D not resolved. Germline CDR1 is SGHTA and CDR2 is FQGNSA. V was trimmed by 2 bases and J by 8 bases, leaving 10 bases between them. The CDR3 is made up of 13 amino acids. Here the CDR3 reads CASSLYGLDEQFF. The CDR3 DNA sequence: TGTGCCAGCAGCTTATATGGGTTAGATGAGCAGTTCTTC.

In the case of this clonotype: This clone may be a read error of a much larger clone one base away. This chain joins TRBV29-1 and TRBJ2-1, with D possibly matching TRBD1 (5 bases). The CDR3 has 16 amino acids. Germline CDR1 SQVTM, CDR2 ANQGSEA. V dropped 5 bases and J dropped 12 bases, with 29 bases sitting between them. The CDR3 DNA follows: TGCAGCGTTCCGAACGGCGTATTTCAGGGTTCGGGTGGGCAGTTCTTC. This translates into CSVPNGVFQGSGGQFF.

The chain is built from TRBV7-2 and TRBJ2-3; D is possibly TRBD1 or TRBD2 (5 bases each). Germline V gives CDR1 SGHTA, CDR2 FQGNSA. The germline V and J ends were trimmed by 3 bases and 6 bases, with 16 bases remaining between them. This CDR3 comprises 15 residues. CDR3 protein: CASSFGGGHGDTQYF. DNA for the CDR3: TGTGCCAGCAGCTTCGGTGGGGGTCATGGGGATACGCAGTATTTT.